The T cell receptor (beta chain) described here comes from a study of T cells in localized non-small cell lung cancer. Assay used: immunoSEQ multiplex PCR; TCRdb lists only in-frame clones, some missing. The data contain roughly 1,500 clones, 25% to 30% of them singletons. This clone was found a few times. Its antigen is not identified. The study, taken as a whole, reports: T cell clonality was highest in uninvolved adjacent lung, above tumor.

The sequence was obtained from a male donor older than 55 with stage II lung adenocarcinoma. Here the sequenced sample was lung tumor tissue, taken before any cancer treatment.

CDR3: CASSFGGAGGPRTGELFF. CDR3 nucleotide sequence: TGTGCCAGCAGTTTCGGAGGGGCGGGAGGGCCTCGAACCGGGGAGCTGTTTTTT. V usage is TRBV28 and J usage is TRBJ2-2; 9 positions agree with TRBD2. Germline CDR1 and CDR2: MDHEN and SYDVKM. The ends lost 3 bases at V and 5 bases at J; junction bases unmatched: 13. The CDR3 spans 18 residues. Together with reference TRBV28 and TRBJ2-2, the CDR3 gives the full variable domain: DVKVTQSSRYLVKRTGEKVFLECVQDMDHENMFWYRQDPGLGLRLIYFSYDVKMKEKGDIPEGYSVSREKKERFSLILESASTNQTSMYLCASSFGGAGGPRTGELFFGEGSRLTVL.